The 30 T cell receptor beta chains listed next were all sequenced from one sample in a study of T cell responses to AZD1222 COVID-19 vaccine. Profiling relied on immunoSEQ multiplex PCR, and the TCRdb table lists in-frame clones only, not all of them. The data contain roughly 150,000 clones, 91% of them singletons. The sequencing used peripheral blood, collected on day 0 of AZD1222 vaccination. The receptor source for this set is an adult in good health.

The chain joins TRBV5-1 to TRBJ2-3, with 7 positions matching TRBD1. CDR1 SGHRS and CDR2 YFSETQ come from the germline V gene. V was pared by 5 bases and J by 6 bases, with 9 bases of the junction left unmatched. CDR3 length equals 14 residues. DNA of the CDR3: TGCGCCAGCAGATACAGACAGGGATACGATACGCAGTATTTT. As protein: CASRYRQGYDTQYF.

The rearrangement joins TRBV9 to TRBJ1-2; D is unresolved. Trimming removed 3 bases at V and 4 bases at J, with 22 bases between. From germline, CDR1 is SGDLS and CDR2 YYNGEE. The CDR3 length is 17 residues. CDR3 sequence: CASSDQVGSASTYGYTF. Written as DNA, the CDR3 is TGTGCCAGCAGCGACCAGGTGGGGTCGGCCTCAACCTATGGCTACACCTTC. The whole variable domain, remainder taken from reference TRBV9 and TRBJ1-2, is DSGVTQTPKHLITATGQRVTLRCSPRSGDLSVYWYQQSLDQGLQFLIQYYNGEERAKGNILERFSAQQFPDLHSELNLSSLELGDSALYFCASSDQVGSASTYGYTFGSGTRLTVV.

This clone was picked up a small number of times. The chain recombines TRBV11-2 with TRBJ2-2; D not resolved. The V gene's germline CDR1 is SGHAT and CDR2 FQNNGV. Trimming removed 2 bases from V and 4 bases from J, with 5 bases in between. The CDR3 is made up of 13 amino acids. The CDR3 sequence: CASSLFGTGELFF. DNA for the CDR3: TGTGCCAGCAGCTTATTCGGCACCGGGGAGCTGTTTTTT.

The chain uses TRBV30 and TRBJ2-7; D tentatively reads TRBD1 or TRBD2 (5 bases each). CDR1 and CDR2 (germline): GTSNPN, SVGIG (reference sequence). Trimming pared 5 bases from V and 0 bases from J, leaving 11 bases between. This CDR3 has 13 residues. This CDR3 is CAWSGTASYEQYF. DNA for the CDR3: TGTGCCTGGTCCGGGACGGCCTCCTACGAGCAGTACTTC.

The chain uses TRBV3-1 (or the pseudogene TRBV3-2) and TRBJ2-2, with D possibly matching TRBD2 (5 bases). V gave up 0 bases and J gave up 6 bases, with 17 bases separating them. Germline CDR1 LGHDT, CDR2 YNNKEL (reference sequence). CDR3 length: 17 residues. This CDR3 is CASSQEASYWVSGELFF. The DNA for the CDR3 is TGTGCCAGCAGCCAAGAGGCTAGCTATTGGGTGTCCGGGGAGCTGTTTTTT.

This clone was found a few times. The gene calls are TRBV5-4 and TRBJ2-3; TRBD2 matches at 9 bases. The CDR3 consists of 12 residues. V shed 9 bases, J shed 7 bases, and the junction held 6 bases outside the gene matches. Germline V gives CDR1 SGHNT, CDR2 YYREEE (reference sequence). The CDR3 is CATGLAGNTQYF. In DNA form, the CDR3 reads TGTGCCACGGGGCTAGCGGGGAATACGCAGTATTTT.

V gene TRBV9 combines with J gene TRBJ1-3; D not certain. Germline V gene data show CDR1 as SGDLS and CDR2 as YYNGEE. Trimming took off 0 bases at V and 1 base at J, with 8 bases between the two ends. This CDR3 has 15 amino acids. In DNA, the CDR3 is TGTGCCAGCAGCGTAGGAGGGATATCTGGAAACACCATATATTTT. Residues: CASSVGGISGNTIYF.

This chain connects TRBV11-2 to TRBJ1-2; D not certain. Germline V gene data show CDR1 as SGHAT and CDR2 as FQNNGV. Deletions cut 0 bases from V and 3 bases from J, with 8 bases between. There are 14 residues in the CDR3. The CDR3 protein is CASSLDGRDYGYTF. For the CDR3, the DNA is TGTGCCAGCAGCTTAGACGGCCGGGACTATGGCTACACCTTC.

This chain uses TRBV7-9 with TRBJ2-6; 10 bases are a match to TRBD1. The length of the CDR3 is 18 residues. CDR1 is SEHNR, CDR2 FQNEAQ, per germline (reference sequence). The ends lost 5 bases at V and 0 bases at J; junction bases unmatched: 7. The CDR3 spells CASSPRQGALSGANVLTF. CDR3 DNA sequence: TGTGCCAGCAGCCCCAGACAGGGGGCCCTCTCTGGGGCCAACGTCCTGACTTTC.

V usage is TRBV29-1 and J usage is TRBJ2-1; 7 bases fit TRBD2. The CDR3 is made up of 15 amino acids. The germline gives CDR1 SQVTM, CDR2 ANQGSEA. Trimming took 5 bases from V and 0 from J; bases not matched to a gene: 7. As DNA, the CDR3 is TGCAGCGTTACTCTAGCGGTGAGCTCCTACAATGAGCAGTTCTTC. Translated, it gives CSVTLAVSSYNEQFF.

The CDR3 spells CASSTSDRLWEQYF. The CDR3 DNA is TGTGCCAGCAGTACCTCGGACAGACTTTGGGAGCAGTACTTC. This chain connects TRBV28 to TRBJ2-7; D may be TRBD1 (6 bases). The length of the CDR3 is 14 residues. The germline V gene has CDR1 MDHEN and CDR2 SYDVKM. The V end was cut by 5 bases, the J end by 7 bases, with 18 bases between. Full variable domain (missing parts from reference TRBV28 and TRBJ2-7): DVKVTQSSRYLVKRTGEKVFLECVQDMDHENMFWYRQDPGLGLRLIYFSYDVKMKEKGDIPEGYSVSREKKERFSLILESASTNQTSMYLCASSTSDRLWEQYFGPGTRLTVT.

The DNA of the CDR3 is TGTGCCAGTAGTATTGGTGGAGCTATAGTTGAAAAACTGTTTTTT. Translated, it gives CASSIGGAIVEKLFF. The V call is TRBV19, the J call TRBJ1-4; no reliable D call. The CDR3 runs to 15 residues. Per the germline V gene, CDR1 is LNHDA and CDR2 is SQIVND (reference sequence). V lost 3 bases and J lost 7, with 15 bases in between. Drawing the rest from reference TRBV19 and TRBJ1-4, the complete variable domain is DGGITQSPKYLFRKEGQNVTLSCEQNLNHDAMYWYRQDPGQGLRLIYYSQIVNDFQKGDIAEGYSVSREKKESFPLTVTSAQKNPTAFYLCASSIGGAIVEKLFFGSGTQLSVL.

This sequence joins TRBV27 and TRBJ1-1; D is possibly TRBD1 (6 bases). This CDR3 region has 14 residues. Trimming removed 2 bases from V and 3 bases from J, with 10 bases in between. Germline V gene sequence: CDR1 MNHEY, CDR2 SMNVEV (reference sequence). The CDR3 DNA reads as TGTGCCAGCAGTTTAAACAGGGTAGACACTGAAGCTTTCTTT. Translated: CASSLNRVDTEAFF.

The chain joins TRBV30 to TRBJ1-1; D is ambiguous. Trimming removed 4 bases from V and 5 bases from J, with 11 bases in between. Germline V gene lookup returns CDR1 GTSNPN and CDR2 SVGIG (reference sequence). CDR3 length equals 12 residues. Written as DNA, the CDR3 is TGTGCCTGGACCCTACTCGGAACTGAAGCTTTCTTT. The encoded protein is CAWTLLGTEAFF.

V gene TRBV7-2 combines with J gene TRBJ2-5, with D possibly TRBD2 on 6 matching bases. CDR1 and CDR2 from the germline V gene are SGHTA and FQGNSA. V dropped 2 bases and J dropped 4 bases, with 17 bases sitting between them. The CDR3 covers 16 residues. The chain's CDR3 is CASSLWRGGVRETQYF. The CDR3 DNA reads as TGTGCCAGCAGCTTATGGCGGGGTGGCGTTCGAGAGACCCAGTACTTC. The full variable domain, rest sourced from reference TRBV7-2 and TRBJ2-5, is GAGVSQSPSNKVTEKGKDVELRCDPISGHTALYWYRQSLGQGLEFLIYFQGNSAPDKSGLPSDRFSAERTGGSVSTLTIQRTQQEDSAVYLCASSLWRGGVRETQYFGPGTRLLVL.

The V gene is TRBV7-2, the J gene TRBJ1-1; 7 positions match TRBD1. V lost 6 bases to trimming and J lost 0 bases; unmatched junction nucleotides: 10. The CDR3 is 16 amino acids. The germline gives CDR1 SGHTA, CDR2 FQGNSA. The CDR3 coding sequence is TGTGCCAGCAGACGTCGACAGGGCGAGGTGAACACTGAAGCTTTCTTT. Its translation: CASRRRQGEVNTEAFF.

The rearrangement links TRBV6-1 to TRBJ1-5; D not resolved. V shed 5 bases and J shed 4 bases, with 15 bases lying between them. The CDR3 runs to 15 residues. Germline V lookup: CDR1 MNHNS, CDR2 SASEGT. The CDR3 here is CASSLKAGRNQPQHF. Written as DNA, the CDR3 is TGTGCCAGCAGTTTGAAAGCGGGGAGGAATCAGCCCCAGCATTTT.

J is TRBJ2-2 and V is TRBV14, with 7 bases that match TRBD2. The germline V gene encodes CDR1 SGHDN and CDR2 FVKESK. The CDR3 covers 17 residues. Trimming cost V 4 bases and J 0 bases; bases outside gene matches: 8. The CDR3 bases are TGTGCCAGCAGCCTCAAAAGCGGGACGGCGAACACCGGGGAGCTGTTTTTT. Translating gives CASSLKSGTANTGELFF.

In nucleotides, the CDR3 is TGTGCCAGTAGTATAACCGGGTATAGGCAGCCCCAGCATTTT. This gives the protein CASSITGYRQPQHF. The V and J genes are TRBV19 and TRBJ1-5, with D unresolved. The CDR3 runs 14 residues. Trimming pared 2 bases from V and 7 bases from J, leaving 12 bases between. Germline CDR1 is LNHDA and CDR2 is SQIVND (reference sequence).

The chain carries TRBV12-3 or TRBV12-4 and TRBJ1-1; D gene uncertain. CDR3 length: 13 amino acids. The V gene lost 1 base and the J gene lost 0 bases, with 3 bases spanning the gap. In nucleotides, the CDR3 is TGTGCCAGCAGTTTAGACCTGAACACTGAAGCTTTCTTT. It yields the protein CASSLDLNTEAFF.

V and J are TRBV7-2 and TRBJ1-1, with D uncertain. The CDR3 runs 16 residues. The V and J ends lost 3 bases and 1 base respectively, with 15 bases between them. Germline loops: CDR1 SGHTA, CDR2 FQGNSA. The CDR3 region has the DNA TGTGCCAGCAGCTTCGAAGGTACAGCCTGGAACACTGAAGCTTTCTTT. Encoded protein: CASSFEGTAWNTEAFF.

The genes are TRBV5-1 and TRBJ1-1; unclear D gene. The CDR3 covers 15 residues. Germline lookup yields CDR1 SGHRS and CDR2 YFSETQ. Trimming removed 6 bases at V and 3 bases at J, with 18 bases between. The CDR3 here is CASNRRVSSDTEAFF. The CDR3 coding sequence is TGCGCCAGCAACCGACGTGTGAGTTCGGACACTGAAGCTTTCTTT. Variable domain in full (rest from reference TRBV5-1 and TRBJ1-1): KAGVTQTPRYLIKTRGQQVTLSCSPISGHRSVSWYQQTPGQGLQFLFEYFSETQRNKGNFPGRFSGRQFSNSRSEMNVSTLELGDSALYLCASNRRVSSDTEAFFGQGTRLTVV.

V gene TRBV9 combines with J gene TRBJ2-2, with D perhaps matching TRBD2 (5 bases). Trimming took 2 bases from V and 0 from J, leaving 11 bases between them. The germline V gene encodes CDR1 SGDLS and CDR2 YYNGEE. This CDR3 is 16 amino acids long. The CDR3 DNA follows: TGTGCCAGCAGCGTGAGGACTCACGCGAACACCGGGGAGCTGTTTTTT. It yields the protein CASSVRTHANTGELFF.

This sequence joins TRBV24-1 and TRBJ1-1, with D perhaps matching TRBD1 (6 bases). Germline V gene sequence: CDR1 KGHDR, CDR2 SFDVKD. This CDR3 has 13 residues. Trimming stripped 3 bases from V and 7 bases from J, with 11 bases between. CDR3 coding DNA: TGTGCCACCAGTGATCCCGGACAGCATGAAGCTTTCTTT. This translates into CATSDPGQHEAFF.

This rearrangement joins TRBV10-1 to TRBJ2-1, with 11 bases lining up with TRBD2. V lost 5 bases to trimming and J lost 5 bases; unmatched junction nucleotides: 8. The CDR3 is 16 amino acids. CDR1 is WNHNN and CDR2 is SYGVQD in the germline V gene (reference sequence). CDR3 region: CASSPLGTSGNNEQFF. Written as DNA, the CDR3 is TGCGCCAGCAGTCCCCTAGGGACTAGCGGCAACAATGAGCAGTTCTTC.

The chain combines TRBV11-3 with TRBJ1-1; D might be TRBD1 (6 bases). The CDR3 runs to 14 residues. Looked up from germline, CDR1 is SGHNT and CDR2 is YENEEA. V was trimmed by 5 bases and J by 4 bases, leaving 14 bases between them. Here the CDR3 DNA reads TGTGCCAGCAGCCCAGGGGCGGTCGGCACTGAAGCTTTCTTT. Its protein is CASSPGAVGTEAFF. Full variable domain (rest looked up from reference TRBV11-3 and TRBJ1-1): EAGVVQSPRYKIIEKKQPVAFWCNPISGHNTLYWYLQNLGQGPELLIRYENEEAVDDSQLPKDRFSAERLKGVDSTLKIQPAELGDSAVYLCASSPGAVGTEAFFGQGTRLTVV.

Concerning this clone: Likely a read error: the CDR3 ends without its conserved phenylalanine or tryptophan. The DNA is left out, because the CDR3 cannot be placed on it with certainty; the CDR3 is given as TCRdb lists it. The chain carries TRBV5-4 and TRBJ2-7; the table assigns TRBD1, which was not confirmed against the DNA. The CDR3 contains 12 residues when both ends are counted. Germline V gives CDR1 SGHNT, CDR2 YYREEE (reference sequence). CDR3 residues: CASSLGDREPLL.

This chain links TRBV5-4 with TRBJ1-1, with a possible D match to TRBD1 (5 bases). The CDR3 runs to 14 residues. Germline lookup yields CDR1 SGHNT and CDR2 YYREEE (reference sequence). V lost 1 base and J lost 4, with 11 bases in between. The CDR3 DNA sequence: TGTGCCAGCAGCTTGTGGGGGAGAATCACTGAAGCTTTCTTT. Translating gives CASSLWGRITEAFF.

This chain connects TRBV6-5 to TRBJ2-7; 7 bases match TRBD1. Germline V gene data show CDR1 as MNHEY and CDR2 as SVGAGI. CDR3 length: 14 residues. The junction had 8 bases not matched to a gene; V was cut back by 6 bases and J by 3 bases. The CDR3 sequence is CASSERDRLYEQYF. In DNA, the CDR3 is TGTGCCAGCAGCGAGAGGGACAGACTCTACGAGCAGTACTTC.

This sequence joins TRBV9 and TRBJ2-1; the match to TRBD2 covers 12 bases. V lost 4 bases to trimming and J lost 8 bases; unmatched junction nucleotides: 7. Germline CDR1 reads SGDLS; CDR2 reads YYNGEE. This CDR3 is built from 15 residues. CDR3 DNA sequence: TGTGCCAGCAGCCTGACTAGCGGGGGTTCCTATGAGCAGTTCTTC. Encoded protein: CASSLTSGGSYEQFF.